These T cell receptor beta chains were read from a single sample in a study of blood T cell repertoires in COVID-19. The table came from immunoSEQ multiplex PCR; TCRdb's copy has only in-frame clones and leaves some out. The data contain hundreds of thousands of clones, around 89% of them singletons. The sequencing sample was made of peripheral blood. All receptors come from a young woman with COVID-19, enrolled during active disease. Both conserved end residues are part of each CDR3. Fields, in order: D gene, V gene, J gene, clone size, CDR3 protein, CDR3 DNA. D genes are given only for firm matches. Clone size is shown for a subset of rows, as once, few, many or a class of expanded clone.

D: -
V: TRBV9
J: TRBJ1-6
size: -
CDR3: CASSVSTGGSPLHF
DNA: TGTGCCAGCAGCGTATCTACGGGAGGTTCACCCCTCCACTTT

D: -
V: TRBV7-8
J: TRBJ1-1
size: -
CDR3: CASSRRRGEAFF
DNA: TGTGCCAGCAGCCGCCGCAGGGGTGAAGCTTTCTTT

D: TRBD2
V: TRBV7-6
J: TRBJ2-7
size: -
CDR3: CASSLDPTSGGDPYEQYF
DNA: TGTGCCAGCAGCTTAGACCCGACTAGCGGGGGAGACCCCTACGAGCAGTACTTC

D: TRBD2
V: TRBV5-1
J: TRBJ2-5
size: -
CDR3: CASSRGDTSGETQYF
DNA: TGCGCCAGCAGCCGCGGGGACACTAGCGGAGAGACCCAGTACTTC

D: -
V: TRBV3-1/TRBV3-2
J: TRBJ1-6
size: -
CDR3: CASSQDPAGARSPLHF
DNA: TGTGCCAGCAGCCAAGATCCGGCAGGGGCGAGATCACCCCTCCACTTT

D: -
V: TRBV5-5
J: TRBJ2-1
size: -
CDR3: CASSLTTVSYNEQFF
DNA: TGTGCCAGCAGCCTCACGACAGTCTCCTACAATGAGCAGTTCTTC

D: TRBD1
V: TRBV2
J: TRBJ1-2
size: -
CDR3: CASSLDRARYGYTF
DNA: TGTGCCAGCAGTCTCGACAGGGCACGGTATGGCTACACCTTC

D: TRBD1
V: TRBV7-2
J: TRBJ2-5
size: -
CDR3: CASSLDRGQETQYF
DNA: TGTGCCAGCAGCTTAGACAGGGGGCAAGAGACCCAGTACTTC

D: -
V: TRBV2
J: TRBJ1-5
size: -
CDR3: CASRAGIHQPQHF
DNA: TGTGCTAGCCGGGCAGGGATTCATCAGCCCCAGCATTTT

D: -
V: TRBV15
J: TRBJ2-1
size: -
CDR3: CATSRSYNEQFF
DNA: TGTGCCACCAGCAGATCGTACAATGAGCAGTTCTTC

D: TRBD2
V: TRBV24-1
J: TRBJ2-3
size: once
CDR3: CATSDSGRSHTQYF
DNA: TGTGCCACCAGTGATAGCGGGAGGTCCCATACGCAGTATTTT

D: -
V: TRBV27
J: TRBJ2-7
size: -
CDR3: CASSRYPGSYEQYF
DNA: TGTGCCAGCAGTAGATACCCAGGTTCCTACGAGCAGTACTTC

D: -
V: TRBV11-2
J: TRBJ1-5
size: -
CDR3: CASSSSPAQPQHF
DNA: TGTGCCAGCAGCTCTAGCCCCGCTCAGCCCCAGCATTTT

D: TRBD1
V: TRBV6-5
J: TRBJ1-2
size: -
CDR3: CASRLDRGNYGYTF
DNA: TGTGCCAGCAGGCTAGACAGGGGTAACTATGGCTACACCTTC

D: -
V: TRBV13
J: TRBJ2-5
size: few
CDR3: CASSLTGETQYF
DNA: TGTGCCAGCAGCTTAACCGGGGAGACCCAGTACTTC

D: -
V: TRBV18
J: TRBJ1-3
size: -
CDR3: CASSPPTGRASGNTIYF
DNA: TGTGCCAGCTCACCACCCACCGGGAGGGCATCAGGAAACACCATATATTTT

D: TRBD1
V: TRBV4-1
J: TRBJ1-3
size: -
CDR3: CASSQVGTGGSGNTIYF
DNA: TGCGCCAGCAGCCAAGTGGGGACAGGGGGGTCTGGAAACACCATATATTTT

D: -
V: TRBV10-3
J: TRBJ2-5
size: -
CDR3: CAISGGGQSGKETQYF
DNA: TGTGCCATCAGTGGTGGGGGCCAGAGCGGGAAAGAGACCCAGTACTTC

D: -
V: TRBV27
J: TRBJ2-2
size: -
CDR3: CASSSTSVHTGELFF
DNA: TGTGCCAGCAGTTCGACATCTGTGCACACCGGGGAGCTGTTTTTT

D: -
V: TRBV28
J: TRBJ1-1
size: -
CDR3: CASSLFEGRAEAFF
DNA: TGTGCCAGCAGTTTATTTGAGGGTAGGGCTGAAGCTTTCTTT

D: -
V: TRBV6-2/TRBV6-3
J: TRBJ1-5
size: -
CDR3: CASSWSRVVNQPQHF
DNA: TGTGCCAGCAGTTGGTCCAGGGTGGTCAATCAGCCCCAGCATTTT

D: -
V: TRBV6-4
J: TRBJ2-3
size: -
CDR3: CASSDLARGDTQYF
DNA: TGTGCCAGCAGTGACTTAGCCCGCGGGGATACGCAGTATTTT

D: -
V: TRBV5-1
J: TRBJ1-2
size: -
CDR3: CASSSQGTDNYGYTF
DNA: TGCGCCAGCAGCTCACAAGGGACTGATAACTATGGCTACACCTTC

D: TRBD1
V: TRBV7-2
J: TRBJ1-3
size: few
CDR3: CASSWTGEVGGSGNTIYF
DNA: TGTGCCAGCAGCTGGACAGGGGAGGTGGGAGGCTCTGGAAACACCATATATTTT

D: -
V: TRBV19
J: TRBJ1-1
size: once
CDR3: CASSIDPPGVAEAFF
DNA: TGTGCCAGTAGTATAGACCCTCCGGGGGTCGCTGAAGCTTTCTTT

D: -
V: TRBV10-3
J: TRBJ1-6
size: -
CDR3: CAISERGGGSPLHF
DNA: TGTGCCATCAGTGAGCGGGGCGGGGGCTCACCCCTCCACTTT

D: -
V: TRBV19
J: TRBJ2-3
size: -
CDR3: CASSIAGQGGDTQYF
DNA: TGTGCCAGTAGTATAGCGGGGCAGGGGGGAGATACGCAGTATTTT

D: TRBD2
V: TRBV5-1
J: TRBJ2-2
size: -
CDR3: CASSLVAGAHTGELFF
DNA: TGCGCCAGCAGCTTAGTAGCGGGGGCCCACACCGGGGAGCTGTTTTTT

D: TRBD2
V: TRBV11-3
J: TRBJ2-1
size: -
CDR3: CASSLGLAGYNEQFF
DNA: TGTGCCAGCAGCTTAGGGCTAGCGGGTTACAATGAGCAGTTCTTC

D: -
V: TRBV28
J: TRBJ1-6
size: -
CDR3: CASSFSSPLHF
DNA: TGTGCCAGCAGTTTCTCCTCACCCCTCCACTTT

D: TRBD1
V: TRBV4-3
J: TRBJ1-4
size: -
CDR3: CASSQEAGGEKLFF
DNA: TGCGCCAGCAGCCAAGAGGCAGGGGGTGAAAAACTGTTTTTT

D: -
V: TRBV29-1
J: TRBJ1-3
size: -
CDR3: CSVSGGPGNTIYF
DNA: TGCAGCGTCTCCGGAGGGCCTGGAAACACCATATATTTT

D: -
V: TRBV9
J: TRBJ1-1
size: once
CDR3: CASSVVGGNTEAFF
DNA: TGTGCCAGCAGCGTAGTCGGGGGGAACACTGAAGCTTTCTTT

D: -
V: TRBV7-8
J: TRBJ2-1
size: -
CDR3: CASSFRAGLSNEQFF
DNA: TGTGCCAGCAGCTTTAGGGCGGGGCTCTCCAATGAGCAGTTCTTC

D: TRBD1
V: TRBV2
J: TRBJ1-4
size: -
CDR3: CASSKDRGGRNEKLFF
DNA: TGTGCCAGCAGCAAAGACAGGGGGGGACGAAATGAAAAACTGTTTTTT

D: TRBD1
V: TRBV6-1
J: TRBJ1-2
size: -
CDR3: CASSEILRFLQGYRYGYTF
DNA: TGTGCCAGCAGTGAGATACTCCGTTTTTTACAGGGGTATAGATATGGCTACACCTTC

D: -
V: TRBV6-2/TRBV6-3
J: TRBJ1-1
size: -
CDR3: CASSPPRANRNTEAFF
DNA: TGTGCCAGCAGTCCCCCCCGCGCCAACCGGAACACTGAAGCTTTCTTT

D: -
V: TRBV5-1
J: TRBJ2-7
size: -
CDR3: CASSQKVRTVSYEQYF
DNA: TGCGCCAGCAGCCAAAAAGTCAGGACAGTCTCCTACGAGCAGTACTTC

D: -
V: TRBV19
J: TRBJ2-2
size: -
CDR3: CASSPANTGELFF
DNA: TGTGCCAGTAGTCCCGCGAACACCGGGGAGCTGTTTTTT

D: -
V: TRBV11-3
J: TRBJ2-3
size: few
CDR3: CASSSRTGDTSTDTQYF
DNA: TGTGCCAGCAGCTCTCGTACAGGCGATACTAGCACAGATACGCAGTATTTT

D: TRBD1
V: TRBV7-9
J: TRBJ2-5
size: once
CDR3: CASSLAGGGETQYF
DNA: TGTGCCAGCAGCTTAGCAGGGGGCGGTGAGACCCAGTACTTC

D: TRBD1
V: TRBV3-1/TRBV3-2
J: TRBJ1-2
size: few
CDR3: CASRRGQAYGYTF
DNA: TGTGCCAGCAGACGGGGACAGGCCTATGGCTACACCTTC

D: -
V: TRBV2
J: TRBJ1-1
size: -
CDR3: CAIKVSQGSTEAFF
DNA: TGTGCCATCAAAGTGTCCCAGGGGTCCACTGAAGCTTTCTTT

D: -
V: TRBV9
J: TRBJ2-2
size: -
CDR3: CASSVGEYTGELFF
DNA: TGTGCCAGCAGCGTAGGAGAGTACACCGGGGAGCTGTTTTTT

D: -
V: TRBV11-3
J: TRBJ1-1
size: -
CDR3: CASSLGWGAEAFF
DNA: TGTGCCAGCAGCTTAGGTTGGGGCGCTGAAGCTTTCTTT

D: -
V: TRBV19
J: TRBJ1-2
size: -
CDR3: CASRATGANYGYTF
DNA: TGTGCCAGTAGAGCGACAGGAGCTAACTATGGCTACACCTTC

D: TRBD1
V: TRBV16
J: TRBJ2-7
size: -
CDR3: CASTRGQGPYHEQYF
DNA: TGTGCCAGCACCCGAGGACAGGGCCCGTACCACGAGCAGTACTTC

D: -
V: TRBV6-2/TRBV6-3
J: TRBJ2-1
size: -
CDR3: CASSHTNEQFF
DNA: TGTGCCAGCAGTCATACAAATGAGCAGTTCTTC

D: TRBD2
V: TRBV4-3
J: TRBJ2-2
size: -
CDR3: CASSQFWREGTGELFF
DNA: TGCGCCAGCAGCCAGTTCTGGCGGGAGGGGACCGGGGAGCTGTTTTTT

D: -
V: TRBV5-4
J: TRBJ1-1
size: -
CDR3: CASSSAGGLNTEAFF
DNA: TGTGCCAGCAGCTCGGCGGGGGGCCTGAACACTGAAGCTTTCTTT

D: TRBD2
V: TRBV19
J: TRBJ2-3
size: -
CDR3: CASSETSGGNTQYF
DNA: TGTGCCAGTAGCGAGACTAGCGGGGGAAATACGCAGTATTTT

D: -
V: TRBV29-1
J: TRBJ1-1
size: -
CDR3: CSVEYSLDRGVVAFF
DNA: TGCAGCGTTGAATATTCTTTGGACAGAGGCGTGGTAGCTTTCTTT

D: TRBD2
V: TRBV5-1
J: TRBJ2-3
size: -
CDR3: CASSLGYSGGIPDTQYF
DNA: TGCGCCAGCAGCTTGGGGTATAGCGGGGGGATCCCAGATACGCAGTATTTT

D: -
V: TRBV27
J: TRBJ2-2
size: -
CDR3: CASSSPGHITGELFF
DNA: TGTGCCAGCAGTTCACCGGGACACATCACCGGGGAGCTGTTTTTT

D: TRBD1
V: TRBV4-1
J: TRBJ1-2
size: -
CDR3: CASRPGTGESNYGYTF
DNA: TGCGCCAGCAGACCCGGGACAGGAGAATCTAACTATGGCTACACCTTC